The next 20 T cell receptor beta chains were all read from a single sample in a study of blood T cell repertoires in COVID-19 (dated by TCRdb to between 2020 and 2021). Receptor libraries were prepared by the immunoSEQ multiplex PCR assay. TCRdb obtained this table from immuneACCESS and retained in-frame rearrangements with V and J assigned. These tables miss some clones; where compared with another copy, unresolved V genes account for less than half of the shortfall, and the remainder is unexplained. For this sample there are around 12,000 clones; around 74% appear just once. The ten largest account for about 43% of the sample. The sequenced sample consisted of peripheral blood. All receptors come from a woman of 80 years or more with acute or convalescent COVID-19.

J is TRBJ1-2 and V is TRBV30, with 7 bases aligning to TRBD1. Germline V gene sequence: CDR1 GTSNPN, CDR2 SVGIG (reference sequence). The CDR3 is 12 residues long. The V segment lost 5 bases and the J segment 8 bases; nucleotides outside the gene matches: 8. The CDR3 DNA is TGTGCCTGGTCTACAGGGGATGGCGGCTACACCTTC. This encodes CAWSTGDGGYTF.

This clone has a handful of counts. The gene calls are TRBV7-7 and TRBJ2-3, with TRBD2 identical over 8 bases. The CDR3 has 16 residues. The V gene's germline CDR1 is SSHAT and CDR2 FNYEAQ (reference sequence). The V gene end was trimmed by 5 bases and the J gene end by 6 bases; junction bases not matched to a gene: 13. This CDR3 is CASSPGSGGAGDTQYF. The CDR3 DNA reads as TGTGCCAGCAGCCCAGGGTCCGGGGGGGCCGGCGATACGCAGTATTTT.

CDR3 region: CSVDGDSYEQYF. CDR3 nucleotides: TGCAGCGTTGATGGGGACAGCTACGAGCAGTACTTC. The J gene is TRBJ2-7, the V gene TRBV29-1, with 7 positions matching TRBD1. J gave up 3 bases and V 3 bases, and 2 bases lay outside the gene matches. The CDR3 spans 12 residues. CDR1 and CDR2 from the germline V gene are SQVTM and ANQGSEA.

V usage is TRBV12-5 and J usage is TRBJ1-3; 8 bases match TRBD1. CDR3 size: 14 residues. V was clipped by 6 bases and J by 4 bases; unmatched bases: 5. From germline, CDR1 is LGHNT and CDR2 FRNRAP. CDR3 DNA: TGTGCTAGTGGCTGGACAGGGCCGGGAAACACCATATATTTT. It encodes CASGWTGPGNTIYF.

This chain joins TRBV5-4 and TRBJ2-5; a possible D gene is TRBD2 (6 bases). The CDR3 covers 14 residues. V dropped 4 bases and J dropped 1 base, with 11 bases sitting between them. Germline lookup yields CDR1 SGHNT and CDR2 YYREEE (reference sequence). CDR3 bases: TGTGCCAGCAGCCTGCTAGCGACCCAAGAGACCCAGTACTTC. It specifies CASSLLATQETQYF.

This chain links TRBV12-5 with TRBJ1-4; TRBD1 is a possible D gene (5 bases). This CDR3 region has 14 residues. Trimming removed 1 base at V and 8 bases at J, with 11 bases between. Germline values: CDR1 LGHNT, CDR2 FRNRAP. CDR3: CASGLGQGREKLFF. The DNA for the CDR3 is TGTGCTAGTGGTTTGGGGCAGGGTAGAGAAAAACTGTTTTTT.

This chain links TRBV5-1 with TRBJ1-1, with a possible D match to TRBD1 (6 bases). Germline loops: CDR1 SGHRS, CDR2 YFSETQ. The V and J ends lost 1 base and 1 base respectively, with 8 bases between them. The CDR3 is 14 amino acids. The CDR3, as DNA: TGCGCCAGCAGCTTGACAGGGACGAACACTGAAGCTTTCTTT. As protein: CASSLTGTNTEAFF.

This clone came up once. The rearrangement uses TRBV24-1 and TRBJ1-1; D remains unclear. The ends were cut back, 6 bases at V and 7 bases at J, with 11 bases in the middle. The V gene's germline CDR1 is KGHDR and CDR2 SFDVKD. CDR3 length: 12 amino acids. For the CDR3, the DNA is TGTGCCACCAGTTCCTTCGAGGGTGAAGCTTTCTTT. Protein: CATSSFEGEAFF.

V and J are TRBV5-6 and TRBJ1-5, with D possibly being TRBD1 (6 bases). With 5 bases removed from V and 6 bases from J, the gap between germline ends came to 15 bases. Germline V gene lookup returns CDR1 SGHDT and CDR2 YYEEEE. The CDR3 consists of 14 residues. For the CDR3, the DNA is TGTGCCAGCAGTCTGAAGGGGGGGGGTCAGCCCCAGCATTTT. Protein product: CASSLKGGGQPQHF.

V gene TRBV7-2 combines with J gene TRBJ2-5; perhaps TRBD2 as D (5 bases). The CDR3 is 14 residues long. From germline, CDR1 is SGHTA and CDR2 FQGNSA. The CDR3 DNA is TGTGGCTCTGGGAGCGACCCAATAGCTGAGACCCAGTACTTC. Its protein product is CGSGSDPIAETQYF.

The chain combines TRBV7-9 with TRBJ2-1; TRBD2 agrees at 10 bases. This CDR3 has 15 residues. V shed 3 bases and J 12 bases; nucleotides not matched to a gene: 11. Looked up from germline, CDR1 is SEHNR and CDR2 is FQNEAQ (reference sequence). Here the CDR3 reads CASSFTSSGGHGQFF. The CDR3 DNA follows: TGTGCCAGCAGCTTTACGTCTAGCGGGGGCCACGGGCAGTTCTTC.

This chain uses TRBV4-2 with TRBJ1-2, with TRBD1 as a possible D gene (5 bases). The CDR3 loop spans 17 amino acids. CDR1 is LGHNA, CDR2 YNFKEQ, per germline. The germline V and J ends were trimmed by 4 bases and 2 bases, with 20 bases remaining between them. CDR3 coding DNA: TGTGCCAGCAGCCCCCAGGCCAGGGCCTATACGAACTATGGCTACACCTTC. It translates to CASSPQARAYTNYGYTF.

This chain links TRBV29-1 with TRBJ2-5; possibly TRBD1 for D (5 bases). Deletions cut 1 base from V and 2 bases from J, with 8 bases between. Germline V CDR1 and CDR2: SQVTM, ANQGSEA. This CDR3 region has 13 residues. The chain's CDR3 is CSVEVGAQETQYF. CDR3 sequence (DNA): TGCAGCGTTGAAGTAGGGGCTCAAGAGACCCAGTACTTC.

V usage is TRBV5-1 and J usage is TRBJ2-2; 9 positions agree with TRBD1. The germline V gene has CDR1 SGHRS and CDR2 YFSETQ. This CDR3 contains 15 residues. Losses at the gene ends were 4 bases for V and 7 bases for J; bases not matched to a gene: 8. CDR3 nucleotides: TGCGCCAGCAGCGGGCGGACAGGGGTCGGCGGGGAGCTGTTTTTT. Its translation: CASSGRTGVGGELFF. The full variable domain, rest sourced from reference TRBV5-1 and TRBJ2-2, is KAGVTQTPRYLIKTRGQQVTLSCSPISGHRSVSWYQQTPGQGLQFLFEYFSETQRNKGNFPGRFSGRQFSNSRSEMNVSTLELGDSALYLCASSGRTGVGGELFFGEGSRLTVL.

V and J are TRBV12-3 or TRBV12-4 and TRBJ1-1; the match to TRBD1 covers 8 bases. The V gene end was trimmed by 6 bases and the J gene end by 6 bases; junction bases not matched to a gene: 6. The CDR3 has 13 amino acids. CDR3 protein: CASRGTGWAEAFF. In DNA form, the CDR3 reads TGTGCCAGCAGGGGGACAGGTTGGGCTGAAGCTTTCTTT.

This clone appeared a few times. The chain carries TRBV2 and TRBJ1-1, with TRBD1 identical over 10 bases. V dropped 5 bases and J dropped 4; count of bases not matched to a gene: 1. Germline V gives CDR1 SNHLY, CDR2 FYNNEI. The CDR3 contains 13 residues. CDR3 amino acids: CASSRDRGTEAFF. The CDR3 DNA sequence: TGTGCCAGCAGTAGGGACAGGGGCACTGAAGCTTTCTTT. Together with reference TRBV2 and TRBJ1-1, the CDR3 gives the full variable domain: EPEVTQTPSHQVTQMGQEVILRCVPISNHLYFYWYRQILGQKVEFLVSFYNNEISEKSEIFDDQFSVERPDGSNFTLKIRSTKLEDSAMYFCASSRDRGTEAFFGQGTRLTVV.

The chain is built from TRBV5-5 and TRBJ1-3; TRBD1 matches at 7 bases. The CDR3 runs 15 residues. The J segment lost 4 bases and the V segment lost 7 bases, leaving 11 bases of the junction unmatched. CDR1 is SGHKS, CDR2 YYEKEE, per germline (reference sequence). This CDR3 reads CASSEQGYSGNTIYF. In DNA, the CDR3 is TGTGCCAGCTCAGAACAGGGGTATTCGGGAAACACCATATATTTT.

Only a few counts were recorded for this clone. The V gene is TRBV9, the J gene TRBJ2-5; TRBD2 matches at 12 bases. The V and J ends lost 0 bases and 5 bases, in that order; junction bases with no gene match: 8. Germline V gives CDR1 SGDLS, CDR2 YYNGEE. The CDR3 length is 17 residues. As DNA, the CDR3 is TGTGCCAGCAGCGTAGGCCTAGCGGGGGGGCTTGTCGAGACCCAGTACTTC. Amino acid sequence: CASSVGLAGGLVETQYF.

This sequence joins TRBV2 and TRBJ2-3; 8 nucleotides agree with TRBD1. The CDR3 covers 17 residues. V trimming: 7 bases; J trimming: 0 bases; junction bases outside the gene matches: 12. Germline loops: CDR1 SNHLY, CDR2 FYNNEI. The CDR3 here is CASIEDYRDRSTDTQYF. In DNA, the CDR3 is TGTGCCAGCATTGAGGACTACCGGGACAGGAGCACAGATACGCAGTATTTT.

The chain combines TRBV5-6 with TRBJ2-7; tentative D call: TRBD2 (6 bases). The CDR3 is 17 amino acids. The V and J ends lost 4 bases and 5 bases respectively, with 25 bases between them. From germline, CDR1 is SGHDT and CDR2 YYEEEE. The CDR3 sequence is CASSPRDLRDSLDEQYF. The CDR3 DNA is TGTGCCAGCAGCCCGCGCGACCTCCGGGACTCCCTTGACGAGCAGTACTTC.